Listed below are T cell receptor beta chains from one sample, sequenced in a study of blood T cell repertoires in COVID-19. Method: immunoSEQ multiplex PCR; TCRdb's copy keeps in-frame clones and lacks some. This sample has roughly 350,000 clones; roughly 90% occur once, and the top ten carry approximately 18%. Material for sequencing was PBMCs or T cells enriched from blood (not recorded which). Receptors were obtained from a woman aged 25 to 39 who had recovered from COVID-19. Each CDR3 is given with its conserved first and last residue. A D gene is named only where the DNA matches it firmly. The listing skips clone size in some rows; elsewhere it reads once, few, many or a size class.

v_gene: TRBV7-9
len: 16
abundance: NA
d_gene: TRBD1
j_gene: TRBJ1-2
CDR3aa: CASSPLGVDRDYGYTF
CDR3nt: TGTGCCAGCAGCCCGTTGGGCGTAGACAGGGACTATGGCTACACCTTC

v_gene: TRBV7-2
len: 16
abundance: NA
d_gene: NA
j_gene: TRBJ2-7
CDR3aa: CASSLASVSGYYEQYF
CDR3nt: TGTGCCAGCAGCTTAGCATCGGTTAGCGGTTACTACGAGCAGTACTTC

v_gene: TRBV11-3
len: 18
abundance: NA
d_gene: NA
j_gene: TRBJ1-3
CDR3aa: CASSLSRLGAHSGNTIYF
CDR3nt: TGTGCCAGCAGCTTATCCCGTCTGGGAGCTCACTCTGGAAACACCATATATTTT

v_gene: TRBV2
len: 16
abundance: NA
d_gene: TRBD1
j_gene: TRBJ1-6
CDR3aa: CASTLDRSLNNSPLHF
CDR3nt: TGTGCCAGCACTCTGGACAGGTCATTGAATAATTCACCCCTCCACTTT

v_gene: TRBV9
len: 13
abundance: NA
d_gene: NA
j_gene: TRBJ2-2
CDR3aa: CASSIRQSGELFF
CDR3nt: TGTGCCAGCAGCATCAGACAGTCCGGGGAGCTGTTTTTT

v_gene: TRBV29-1
len: 13
abundance: NA
d_gene: NA
j_gene: TRBJ1-1
CDR3aa: CSVASRGGTEAFF
CDR3nt: TGCAGCGTTGCTTCCAGGGGTGGCACTGAAGCTTTCTTT

v_gene: TRBV7-2
len: 12
abundance: NA
d_gene: NA
j_gene: TRBJ1-1
CDR3aa: CASSENSPEAFF
CDR3nt: TGTGCCAGCAGCGAAAACAGTCCTGAAGCTTTCTTT

v_gene: TRBV5-4
len: 14
abundance: NA
d_gene: NA
j_gene: TRBJ2-1
CDR3aa: CASSSSSSYNEQFF
CDR3nt: TGTGCCAGCAGCTCGTCGAGCTCCTACAATGAGCAGTTCTTC

v_gene: TRBV7-3
len: 12
abundance: NA
d_gene: NA
j_gene: TRBJ2-1
CDR3aa: CASSLTGNEQFF
CDR3nt: TGTGCCAGCAGCTTAACCGGCAATGAGCAGTTCTTC

v_gene: TRBV28
len: 16
abundance: NA
d_gene: NA
j_gene: TRBJ2-1
CDR3aa: CASSLGGLAPHNEQFF
CDR3nt: TGTGCCAGCAGTTTAGGTGGGTTAGCGCCACACAATGAGCAGTTCTTC

v_gene: TRBV19
len: 17
abundance: NA
d_gene: TRBD2
j_gene: TRBJ2-7
CDR3aa: CASNPGTSGRGIDEQYF
CDR3nt: TGTGCCAGTAACCCCGGGACTAGCGGGAGGGGAATTGACGAGCAGTACTTC

v_gene: TRBV7-2
len: 13
abundance: NA
d_gene: NA
j_gene: TRBJ1-3
CDR3aa: CASSSAGGNTIYF
CDR3nt: TGTGCCAGCAGCTCGGCGGGGGGAAACACCATATATTTT

v_gene: TRBV19
len: 14
abundance: NA
d_gene: NA
j_gene: TRBJ2-5
CDR3aa: CASSIWTGGETQYF
CDR3nt: TGTGCCAGTAGTATTTGGACAGGAGGGGAGACCCAGTACTTC

v_gene: TRBV27
len: 17
abundance: once
d_gene: TRBD2
j_gene: TRBJ2-1
CDR3aa: CASSLWLAGNSYNEQFF
CDR3nt: TGTGCCAGCAGCCTGTGGCTAGCGGGGAACTCCTACAATGAGCAGTTCTTC

v_gene: TRBV7-3
len: 15
abundance: NA
d_gene: NA
j_gene: TRBJ2-1
CDR3aa: CASSLKDRDFPEQFF
CDR3nt: TGTGCCAGCAGCTTAAAGGACCGGGACTTTCCTGAGCAGTTCTTC

v_gene: TRBV5-4
len: 14
abundance: NA
d_gene: TRBD2
j_gene: TRBJ2-5
CDR3aa: CASSLGLADQTQYF
CDR3nt: TGTGCCAGCAGCTTGGGACTAGCGGACCAGACCCAGTACTTC